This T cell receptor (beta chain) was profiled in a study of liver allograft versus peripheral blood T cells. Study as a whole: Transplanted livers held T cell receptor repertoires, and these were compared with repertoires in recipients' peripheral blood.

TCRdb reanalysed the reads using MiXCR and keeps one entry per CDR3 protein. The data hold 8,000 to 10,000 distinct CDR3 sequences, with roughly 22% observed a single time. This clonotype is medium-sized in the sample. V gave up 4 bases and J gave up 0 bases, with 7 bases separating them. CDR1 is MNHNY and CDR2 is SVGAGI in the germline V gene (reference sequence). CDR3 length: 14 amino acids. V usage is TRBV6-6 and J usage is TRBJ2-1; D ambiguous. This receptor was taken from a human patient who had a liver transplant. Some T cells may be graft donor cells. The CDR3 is CASSLDGSYNEQFF. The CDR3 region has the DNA TGTGCCAGCAGTTTGGACGGCTCCTACAATGAGCAGTTCTTC.